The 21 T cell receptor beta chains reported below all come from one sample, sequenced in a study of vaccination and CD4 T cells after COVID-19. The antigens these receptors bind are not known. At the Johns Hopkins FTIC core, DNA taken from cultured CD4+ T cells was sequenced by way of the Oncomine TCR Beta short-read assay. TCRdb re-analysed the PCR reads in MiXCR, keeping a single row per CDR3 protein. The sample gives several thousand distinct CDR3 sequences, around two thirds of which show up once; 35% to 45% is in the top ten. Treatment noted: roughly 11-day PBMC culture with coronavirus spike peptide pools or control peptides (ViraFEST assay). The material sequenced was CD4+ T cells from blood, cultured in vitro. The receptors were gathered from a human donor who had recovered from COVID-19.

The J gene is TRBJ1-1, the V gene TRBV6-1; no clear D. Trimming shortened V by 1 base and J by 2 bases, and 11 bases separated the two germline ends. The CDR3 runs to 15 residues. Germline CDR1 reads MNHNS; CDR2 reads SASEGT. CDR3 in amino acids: CASSEGPWVNTEAFF. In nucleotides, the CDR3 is TGTGCCAGCAGTGAAGGACCTTGGGTCAACACTGAAGCTTTCTTT.

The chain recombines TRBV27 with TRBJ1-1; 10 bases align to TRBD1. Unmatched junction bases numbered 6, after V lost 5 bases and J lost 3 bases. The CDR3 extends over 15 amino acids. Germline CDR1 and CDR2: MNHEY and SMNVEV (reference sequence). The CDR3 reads CASSLQGQGDTEAFF. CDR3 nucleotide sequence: TGTGCCAGCAGTCTCCAAGGACAGGGGGACACTGAAGCTTTCTTT.

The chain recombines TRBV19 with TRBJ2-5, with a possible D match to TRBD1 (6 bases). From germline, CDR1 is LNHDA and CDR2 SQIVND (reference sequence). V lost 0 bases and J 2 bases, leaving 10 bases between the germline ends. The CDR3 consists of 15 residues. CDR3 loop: CASSIDNGQQETQYF. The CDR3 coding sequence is TGTGCCAGTAGTATAGACAACGGACAGCAAGAGACCCAGTACTTC.

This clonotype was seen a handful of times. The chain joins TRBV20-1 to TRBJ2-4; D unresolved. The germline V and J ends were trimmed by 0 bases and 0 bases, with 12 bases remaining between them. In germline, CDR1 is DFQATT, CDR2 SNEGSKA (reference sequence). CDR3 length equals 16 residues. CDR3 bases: TGCAGTGCTAGAGATCTCACAGAGCTAGCCAAAAACATTCAGTACTTC. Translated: CSARDLTELAKNIQYF.

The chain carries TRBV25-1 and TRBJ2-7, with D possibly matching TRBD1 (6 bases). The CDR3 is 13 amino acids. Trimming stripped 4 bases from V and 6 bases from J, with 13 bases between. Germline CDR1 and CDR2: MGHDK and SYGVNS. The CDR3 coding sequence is TGTGCCAGCAGTGTAAGAACAGGGTTCGAGCAGTACTTC. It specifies CASSVRTGFEQYF.

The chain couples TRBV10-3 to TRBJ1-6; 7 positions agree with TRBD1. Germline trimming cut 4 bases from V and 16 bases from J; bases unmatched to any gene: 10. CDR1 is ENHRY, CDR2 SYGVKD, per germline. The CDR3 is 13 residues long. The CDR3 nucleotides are TGTGCCATCAGTGTGAAAACGGGACAGACGCTCCACTTT. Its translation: CAISVKTGQTLHF.

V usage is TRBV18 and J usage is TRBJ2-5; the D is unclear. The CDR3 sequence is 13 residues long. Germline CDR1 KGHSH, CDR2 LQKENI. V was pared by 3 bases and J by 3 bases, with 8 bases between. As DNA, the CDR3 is TGTGCCAGCTCACCCGGATTTAAAGAGACCCAGTACTTC. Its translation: CASSPGFKETQYF.

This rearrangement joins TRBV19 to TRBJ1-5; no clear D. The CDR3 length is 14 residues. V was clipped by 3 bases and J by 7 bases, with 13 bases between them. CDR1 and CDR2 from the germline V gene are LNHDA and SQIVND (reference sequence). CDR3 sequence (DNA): TGTGCCAGTAGTATGAACGGGAGAGACCAGCCCCAGCATTTT. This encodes CASSMNGRDQPQHF. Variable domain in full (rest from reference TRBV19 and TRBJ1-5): DGGITQSPKYLFRKEGQNVTLSCEQNLNHDAMYWYRQDPGQGLRLIYYSQIVNDFQKGDIAEGYSVSREKKESFPLTVTSAQKNPTAFYLCASSMNGRDQPQHFGDGTRLSIL.

In DNA, the CDR3 is TGTGCCAGCAGGATCTCCGGGACAGGGGAACAAGAGACCCAGTACTTC. Translation gives CASRISGTGEQETQYF. The chain is built from TRBV28 and TRBJ2-5, with 10 bases aligning to TRBD1. CDR3 length equals 16 residues. J lost 2 bases, V lost 6 bases, and 9 bases had no gene match. Germline loops: CDR1 MDHEN, CDR2 SYDVKM.

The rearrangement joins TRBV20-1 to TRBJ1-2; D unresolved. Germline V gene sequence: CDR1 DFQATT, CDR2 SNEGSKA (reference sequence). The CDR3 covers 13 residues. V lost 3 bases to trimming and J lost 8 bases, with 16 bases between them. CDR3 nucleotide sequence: TGCAGTGCTAGGGTTGACTCCCCAGAAGGCTACACCTTC. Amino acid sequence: CSARVDSPEGYTF.

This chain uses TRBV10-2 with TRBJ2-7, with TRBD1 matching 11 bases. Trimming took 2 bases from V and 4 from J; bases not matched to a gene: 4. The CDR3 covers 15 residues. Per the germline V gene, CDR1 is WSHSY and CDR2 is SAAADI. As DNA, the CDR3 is TGCGCCAGCAGTGAGGGACAGGGGGCCCAATACGAGCAGTACTTC. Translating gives CASSEGQGAQYEQYF.

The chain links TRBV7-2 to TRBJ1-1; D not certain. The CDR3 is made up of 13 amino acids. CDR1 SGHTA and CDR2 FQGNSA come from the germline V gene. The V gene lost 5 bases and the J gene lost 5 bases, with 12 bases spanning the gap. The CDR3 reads CASSPAWGTEAFF. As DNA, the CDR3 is TGTGCCAGCAGCCCGGCGTGGGGAACTGAAGCTTTCTTT.

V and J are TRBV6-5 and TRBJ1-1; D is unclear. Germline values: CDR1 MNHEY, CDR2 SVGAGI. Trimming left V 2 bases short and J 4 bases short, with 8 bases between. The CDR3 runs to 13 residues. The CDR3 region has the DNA TGTGCCAGCAGTTACAGGGTTGGCACTGAAGCTTTCTTT. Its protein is CASSYRVGTEAFF.

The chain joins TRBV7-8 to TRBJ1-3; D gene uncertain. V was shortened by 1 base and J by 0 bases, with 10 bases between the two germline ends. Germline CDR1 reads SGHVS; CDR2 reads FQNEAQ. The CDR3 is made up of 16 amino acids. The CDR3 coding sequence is TGTGCCAGCAGCTTAGTTGTCGGGCACTCTGGAAACACCATATATTTT. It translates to CASSLVVGHSGNTIYF.

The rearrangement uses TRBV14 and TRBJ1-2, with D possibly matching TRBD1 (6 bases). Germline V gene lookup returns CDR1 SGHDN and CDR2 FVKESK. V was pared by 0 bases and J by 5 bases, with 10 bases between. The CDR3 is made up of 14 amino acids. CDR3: CASSQDLQGYGYTF. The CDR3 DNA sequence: TGTGCCAGCAGCCAAGATTTGCAGGGGTATGGCTACACCTTC. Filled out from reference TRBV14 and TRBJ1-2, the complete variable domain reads EAGVTQFPSHSVIEKGQTVTLRCDPISGHDNLYWYRRVMGKEIKFLLHFVKESKQDESGMPNNRFLAERTGGTYSTLKVQPAELEDSGVYFCASSQDLQGYGYTFGSGTRLTVV.

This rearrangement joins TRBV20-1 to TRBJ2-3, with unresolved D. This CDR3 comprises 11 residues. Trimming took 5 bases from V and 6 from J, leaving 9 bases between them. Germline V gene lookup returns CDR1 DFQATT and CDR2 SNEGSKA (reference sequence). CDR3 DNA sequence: TGCAGTGCTTCCCCCCAGGATACGCAGTATTTT. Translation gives CSASPQDTQYF.

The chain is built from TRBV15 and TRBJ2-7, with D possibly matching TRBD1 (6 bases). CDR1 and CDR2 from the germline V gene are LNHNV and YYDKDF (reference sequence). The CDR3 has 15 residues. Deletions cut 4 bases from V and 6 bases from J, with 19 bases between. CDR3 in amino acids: CATSKPGTLSLEQYF. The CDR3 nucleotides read TGTGCCACCAGCAAGCCCGGGACATTGTCCCTCGAGCAGTACTTC.

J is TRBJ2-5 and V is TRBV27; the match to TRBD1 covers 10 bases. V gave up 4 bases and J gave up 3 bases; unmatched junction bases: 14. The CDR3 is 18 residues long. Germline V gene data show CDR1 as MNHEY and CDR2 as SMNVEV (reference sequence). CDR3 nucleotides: TGTGCCAGCAGTTCACCCATCGAACCTGGGACAGGGGAAGAGACCCAGTACTTC. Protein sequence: CASSSPIEPGTGEETQYF.

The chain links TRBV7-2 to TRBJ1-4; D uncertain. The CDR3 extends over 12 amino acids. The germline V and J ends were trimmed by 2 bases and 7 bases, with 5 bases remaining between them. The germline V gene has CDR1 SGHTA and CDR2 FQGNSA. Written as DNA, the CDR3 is TGTGCCAGCAGCTTACCCGGTGAAAAACTGTTTTTT. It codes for CASSLPGEKLFF.

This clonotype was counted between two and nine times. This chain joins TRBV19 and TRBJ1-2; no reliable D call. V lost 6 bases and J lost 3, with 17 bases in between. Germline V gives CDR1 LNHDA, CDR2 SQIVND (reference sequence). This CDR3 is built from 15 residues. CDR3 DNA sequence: TGTGCCAGTAGCCACCCCGCAGCGTTACACTATGGCTACACCTTC. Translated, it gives CASSHPAALHYGYTF.

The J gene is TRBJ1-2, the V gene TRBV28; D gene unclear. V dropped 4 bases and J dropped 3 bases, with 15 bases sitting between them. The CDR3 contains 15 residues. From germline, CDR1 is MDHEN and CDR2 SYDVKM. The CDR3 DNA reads TGTGCCAGCAGTTCTGTTCAGCCGGGCGACTATGGCTACACCTTC. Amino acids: CASSSVQPGDYGYTF.